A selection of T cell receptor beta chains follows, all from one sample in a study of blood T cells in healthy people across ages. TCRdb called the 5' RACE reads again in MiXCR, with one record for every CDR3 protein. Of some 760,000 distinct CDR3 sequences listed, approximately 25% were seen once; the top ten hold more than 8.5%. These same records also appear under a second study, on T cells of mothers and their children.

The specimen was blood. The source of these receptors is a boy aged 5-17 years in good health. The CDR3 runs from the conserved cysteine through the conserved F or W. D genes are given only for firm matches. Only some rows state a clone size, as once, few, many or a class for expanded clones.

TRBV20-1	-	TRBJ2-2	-	CSAREGTGELFF	TGCAGTGCTAGAGAAGGCACCGGGGAGCTGTTTTTT
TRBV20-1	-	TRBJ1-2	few	CRGGEDGYTF	TGCAGGGGTGGGGAGGATGGCTACACCTTC
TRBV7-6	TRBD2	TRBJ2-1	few	CASSFRLAGHNEQFF	TGTGCCAGCAGCTTTAGACTAGCGGGCCACAATGAGCAGTTCTTC
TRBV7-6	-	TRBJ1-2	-	CASSRDLRGYTF	TGTGCCAGCAGCCGGGACCTCAGGGGCTACACCTTC
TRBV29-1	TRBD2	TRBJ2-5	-	CSYLGGGKQETQYF	TGCAGCTACCTGGGCGGGGGGAAGCAAGAGACCCAGTACTTC
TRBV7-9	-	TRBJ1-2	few	CASSLASGYGYTF	TGTGCCAGCAGCTTAGCGTCGGGGTATGGCTACACCTTC
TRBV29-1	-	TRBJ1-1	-	CSVEVYVTEAFF	TGCAGCGTTGAAGTCTACGTTACTGAAGCTTTCTTT
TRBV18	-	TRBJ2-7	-	CASSPLLGSYEQYF	TGTGCCAGCTCACCATTGCTTGGTTCCTACGAGCAGTACTTC
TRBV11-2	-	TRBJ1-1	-	CASSLDQWGTEAFF	TGTGCCAGCAGCTTAGATCAATGGGGGACTGAAGCTTTCTTT
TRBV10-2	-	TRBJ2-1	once	CASSRDTSDNEQFF	TGCGCCAGCAGCCGCGATACCAGTGACAATGAGCAGTTCTTC
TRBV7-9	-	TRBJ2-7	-	CASSLAGFGAYEQYF	TGTGCCAGCAGCTTAGCCGGTTTCGGGGCCTACGAGCAGTACTTC
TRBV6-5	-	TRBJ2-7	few	CANCGGAHEQYF	TGTGCCAACTGTGGGGGTGCGCACGAGCAGTACTTC
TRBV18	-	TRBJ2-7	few	CASSPPVTDEQYF	TGTGCCAGCTCACCACCGGTAACGGACGAGCAGTACTTC
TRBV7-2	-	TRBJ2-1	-	CASSLEGGYNEQFF	TGTGCCAGCAGCTTAGAGGGTGGGTACAATGAGCAGTTCTTC
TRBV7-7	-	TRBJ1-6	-	CASSLGGESPLHF	TGTGCTAGCAGCTTGGGGGGCGAATCACCCCTCCACTTT
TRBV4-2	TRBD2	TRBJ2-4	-	CASSQEAFFAGGINIQYF	TGTGCCAGCAGCCAAGAGGCATTTTTCGCGGGAGGGATAAACATTCAGTACTTC
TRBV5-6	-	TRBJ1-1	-	CASSSWFETTEAFF	TGTGCCAGCAGCTCCTGGTTCGAGACCACTGAAGCTTTCTTT
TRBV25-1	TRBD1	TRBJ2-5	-	CATRLTGQETQYF	TGTGCCACCCGACTGACAGGGCAAGAGACCCAGTACTTC
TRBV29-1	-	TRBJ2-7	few	CSAKGGTRSYEQYF	TGCAGCGCCAAAGGGGGGACAAGGTCCTACGAGCAGTACTTC
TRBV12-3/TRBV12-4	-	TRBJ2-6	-	CASSFGGHRVSSGANVLTF	TGTGCCAGCAGTTTCGGGGGGCACAGGGTTTCCTCTGGGGCCAACGTCCTGACTTTC
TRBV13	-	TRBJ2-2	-	CASTIGGTGELFF	TGTGCCAGTACTATCGGCGGCACCGGGGAGCTGTTTTTT
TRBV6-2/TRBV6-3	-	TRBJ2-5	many	CASSPLETQYF	TGTGCCAGCAGTCCTCTCGAGACCCAGTACTTC
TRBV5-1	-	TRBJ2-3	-	CASSLATQDTQYF	TGCGCCAGCAGCTTGGCGACTCAGGATACGCAGTATTTT
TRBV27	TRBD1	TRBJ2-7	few	CASGRTGRYEQYF	TGTGCCAGCGGGCGGACAGGGCGCTACGAGCAGTACTTC
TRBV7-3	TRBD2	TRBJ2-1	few	CASSLIPSGGINEQFF	TGTGCCAGCAGCTTAATCCCTAGCGGGGGGATTAATGAGCAGTTCTTC
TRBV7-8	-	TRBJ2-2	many	CASSLAGTNTGELFF	TGTGCCAGCAGCTTGGCGGGGACGAACACCGGGGAGCTGTTTTTT
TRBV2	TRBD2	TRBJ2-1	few	CASSDSASGEDEQFF	TGTGCCAGCAGTGATAGTGCTAGCGGGGAGGATGAGCAGTTCTTC
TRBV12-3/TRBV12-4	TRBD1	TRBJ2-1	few	CATKGAYNNEQFF	TGTGCCACGAAGGGGGCCTACAACAATGAGCAGTTCTTC
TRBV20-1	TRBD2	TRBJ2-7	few	CSARFPSGHSYEQYF	TGCAGTGCACGTTTTCCTAGCGGGCACTCCTACGAGCAGTACTTC
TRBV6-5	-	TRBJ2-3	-	CASKKRINTDTQYF	TGTGCCAGCAAAAAGCGGATCAATACAGATACGCAGTATTTT
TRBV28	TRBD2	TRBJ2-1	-	CASRSIRTSINNEQFF	TGTGCCAGCAGATCTATCAGGACTAGCATCAACAATGAGCAGTTCTTC
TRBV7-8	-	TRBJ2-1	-	CASSLWERVVNEQFF	TGTGCCAGCAGCTTATGGGAAAGAGTTGTCAATGAGCAGTTCTTC
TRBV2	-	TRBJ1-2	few	CASSVRGSYGYTF	TGTGCCAGCAGTGTGAGGGGGAGCTATGGCTACACCTTC
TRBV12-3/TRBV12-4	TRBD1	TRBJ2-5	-	CASSLARAGTGYQETQYF	TGTGCCAGCAGTTTAGCGCGGGCGGGGACAGGGTACCAAGAGACCCAGTACTTC
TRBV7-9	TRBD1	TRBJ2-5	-	CASSLSGQEYQETQYF	TGCGCCAGCAGCCTATCGGGACAGGAGTACCAAGAGACCCAGTACTTC
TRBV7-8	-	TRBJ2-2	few	CASSSAGKNTGELFF	TGTGCCAGCAGCTCGGCAGGGAAGAACACCGGGGAGCTGTTTTTT
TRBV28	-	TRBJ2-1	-	CASNIQGYDEQFF	TGTGCCAGCAATATACAGGGTTATGACGAGCAGTTCTTC
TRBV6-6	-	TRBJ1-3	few	CASSRRQLPLNF	TGTGCCAGCAGCCGACGACAGCTACCCCTTAATTTT
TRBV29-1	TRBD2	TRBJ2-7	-	CSACPGLAGGEQYF	TGCAGCGCATGTCCGGGACTAGCGGGAGGGGAGCAGTACTTC
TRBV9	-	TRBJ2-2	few	CASSPELGIGELFF	TGTGCCAGCAGCCCCGAGTTGGGCATCGGGGAGCTGTTTTTT
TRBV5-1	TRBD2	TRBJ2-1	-	CASSPGVAGGMYNEQFF	TGCGCCAGCAGCCCTGGGGTAGCGGGAGGGATGTACAACGAGCAGTTCTTC
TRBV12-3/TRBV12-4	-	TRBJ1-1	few	CASSLVGGALARGAEAFF	TGTGCCAGCAGTTTAGTAGGAGGGGCACTTGCGAGGGGCGCTGAAGCTTTCTTT
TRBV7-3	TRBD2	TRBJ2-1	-	CASSLSRTSGVNEQFF	TGTGCCAGCAGCTTAAGTCGAACTAGCGGGGTCAATGAGCAGTTCTTC
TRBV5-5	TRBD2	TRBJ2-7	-	CASSLFAGGRREQYF	TGTGCCAGCAGCTTGTTCGCGGGAGGCCGCCGCGAGCAGTACTTC
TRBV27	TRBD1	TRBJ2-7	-	CASSPAGQAYEQYF	TGTGCCAGCAGCCCCGCAGGACAGGCCTACGAGCAGTACTTC
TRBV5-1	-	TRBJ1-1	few	CASSLGRVLTTEAFF	TGCGCCAGCAGCTTGGGTAGGGTCTTGACCACTGAAGCTTTCTTT
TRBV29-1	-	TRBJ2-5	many	CSVVPEETQYF	TGCAGCGTTGTCCCAGAAGAGACCCAGTACTTC
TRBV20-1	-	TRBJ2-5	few	CSAHSPSETQYF	TGCAGTGCCCACTCACCCAGTGAGACCCAGTACTTC
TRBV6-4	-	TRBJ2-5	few	CARGDSFFEETQYF	TGTGCCAGAGGGGACTCATTTTTCGAAGAGACCCAGTACTTC
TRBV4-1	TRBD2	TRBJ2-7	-	CASSQEVAGGIYEQYF	TGCGCCAGCAGCCAAGAAGTAGCGGGAGGCATCTACGAGCAGTACTTC
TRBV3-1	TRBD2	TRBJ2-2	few	CASSQPLGLAVNTGELFF	TGTGCCAGCAGCCAACCCCTGGGACTAGCGGTGAACACCGGGGAGCTGTTTTTT
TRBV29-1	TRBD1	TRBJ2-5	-	CSVPGQGRETQYF	TGCAGCGTGCCGGGACAGGGCCGGGAGACCCAGTACTTC
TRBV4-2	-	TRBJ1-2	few	CASSQGGVGAYGYTF	TGTGCCAGCAGCCAAGGGGGGGTGGGCGCCTATGGCTACACCTTC
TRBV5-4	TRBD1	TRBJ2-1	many	CASSLDRGVDEQFF	TGTGCCAGCAGCTTGGACAGGGGGGTGGATGAGCAGTTCTTC
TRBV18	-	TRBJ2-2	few	CASSPSRTAPNTGELFF	TGTGCCAGCTCACCAAGCCGGACGGCCCCGAACACCGGGGAGCTGTTTTTT
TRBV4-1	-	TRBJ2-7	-	CASSQGQGYSYEQYF	TGCGCCAGCAGCCAAGGTCAGGGATACTCCTACGAGCAGTACTTC
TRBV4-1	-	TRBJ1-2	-	CASSRDYQDHYGYTF	TGCGCCAGCAGCCGAGATTACCAGGACCACTATGGCTACACCTTC